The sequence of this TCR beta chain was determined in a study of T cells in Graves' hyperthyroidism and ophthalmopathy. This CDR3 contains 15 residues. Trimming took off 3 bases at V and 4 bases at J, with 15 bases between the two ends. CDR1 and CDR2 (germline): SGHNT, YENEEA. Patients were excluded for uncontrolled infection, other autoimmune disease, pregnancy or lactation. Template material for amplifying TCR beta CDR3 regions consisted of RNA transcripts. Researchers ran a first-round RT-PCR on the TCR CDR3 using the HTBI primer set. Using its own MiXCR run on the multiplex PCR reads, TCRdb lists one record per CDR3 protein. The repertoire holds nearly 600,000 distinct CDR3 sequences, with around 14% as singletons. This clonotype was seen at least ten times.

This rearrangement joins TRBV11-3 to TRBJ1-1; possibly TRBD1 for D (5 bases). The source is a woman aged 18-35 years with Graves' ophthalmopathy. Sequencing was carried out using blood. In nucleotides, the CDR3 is TGTGCCAGCAGCTTTTCGAGGGGTGCCGGCACTGAAGCTTTCTTT. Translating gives CASSFSRGAGTEAFF.